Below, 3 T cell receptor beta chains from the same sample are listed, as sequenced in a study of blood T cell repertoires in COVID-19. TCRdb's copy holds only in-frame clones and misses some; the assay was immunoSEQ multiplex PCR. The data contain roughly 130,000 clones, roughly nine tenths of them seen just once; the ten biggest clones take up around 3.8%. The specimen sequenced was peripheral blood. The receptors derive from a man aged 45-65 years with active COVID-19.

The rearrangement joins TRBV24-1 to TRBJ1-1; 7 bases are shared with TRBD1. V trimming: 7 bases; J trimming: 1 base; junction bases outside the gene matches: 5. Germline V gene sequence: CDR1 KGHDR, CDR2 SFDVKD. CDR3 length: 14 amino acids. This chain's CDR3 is CATRRDRKNTEAFF. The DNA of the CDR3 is TGTGCCACCAGACGGGACAGAAAGAACACTGAAGCTTTCTTT.

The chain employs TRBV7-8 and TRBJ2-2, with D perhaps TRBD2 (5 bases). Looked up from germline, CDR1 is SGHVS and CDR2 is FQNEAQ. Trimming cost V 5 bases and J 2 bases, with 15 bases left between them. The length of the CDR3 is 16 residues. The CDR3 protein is CASSPRERTNTGELFF. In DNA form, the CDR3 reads TGTGCCAGCAGCCCTAGAGAGCGGACTAACACCGGGGAGCTGTTTTTT.

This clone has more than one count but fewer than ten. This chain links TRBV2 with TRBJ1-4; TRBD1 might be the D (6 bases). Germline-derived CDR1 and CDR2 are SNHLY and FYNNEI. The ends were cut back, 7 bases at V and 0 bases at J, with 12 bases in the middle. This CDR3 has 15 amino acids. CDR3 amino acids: CASTTPGATNEKLFF. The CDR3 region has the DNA TGTGCCAGCACTACCCCAGGGGCAACTAATGAAAAACTGTTTTTT.